Sequencing of this T cell receptor (beta chain) was carried out in a study of CD8+CD57+ T cells in acquired aplastic anemia. For the study at large: Sorted CD4+ and CD8+ cells gave an average of roughly 3.5 ug of DNA.

Study findings and constraints: Researchers reported that CD8+ Simpson's diversity was not significantly different in patients versus controls. Twenty-nine CD8+ CDR3 sequences were shared between patients and controls.

Profiling of TCR beta VDJ combinations and CDR3 sequences used genomic DNA as template. Each CDR3 protein is one row after TCRdb ran MiXCR on the reads. The table includes 150,000 to 200,000 distinct CDR3 sequences, roughly 48% detected once. Trimming left V 11 bases short and J 4 bases short, with 15 bases between. The germline V gene has CDR1 KGHSH and CDR2 LQKENI. The CDR3 consists of 14 residues. Worth noting for this clonotype: What it recognizes is unknown.

Sequenced patients had shown CD8+CD57+ cell expansion by flow cytometry. Severe acquired aplastic anemia was the diagnosis recorded for all patients. V gene TRBV18 combines with J gene TRBJ2-6; a weak D match, TRBD1 (5 bases). The sequenced sample consisted of sorted CD4+, CD8+, or CD8+CD57+ T cells (not recorded which) from PBMCs. The sequence came from a human donor with aplastic anemia. The CDR3 region has the DNA TGTGCCGCTGGGCAGGGTACCGGGGCCAACGTCCTGACTTTC. As protein: CAAGQGTGANVLTF. The complete variable domain, with remaining parts taken from reference TRBV18 and TRBJ2-6, reads NAGVMQNPRHLVRRRGQEARLRCSPMKGHSHVYWYRQLPEEGLKFMVYLQKENIIDESGMPKERFSAEFPKEGPSILRIQQVVRGDSAAYFCAAGQGTGANVLTFGAGSRLTVL.